Listed here are 21 T cell receptor beta chains from one sample, sequenced in a study of blood T cell repertoires in COVID-19. The repertoire was sequenced with immunoSEQ multiplex PCR; TCRdb's copy has only in-frame clones and lacks some. Seen here are over 70,000 clones, 75% to 90% observed once, and the top ten hold approximately 10%. Specimen: peripheral blood. These receptors were obtained from an older man with acute or convalescent COVID-19.

The V and J genes are TRBV12-3 or TRBV12-4 and TRBJ1-1; D not resolved. V lost 5 bases, J lost 5 bases, and 12 bases lay in between. This CDR3 contains 13 residues. In DNA, the CDR3 is TGTGCCAGCAGTCCGCCGGGTGGAACTGAAGCTTTCTTT. Its protein is CASSPPGGTEAFF.

The rearrangement uses TRBV7-2 and TRBJ2-7; TRBD2 matches 10 bases. CDR1 SGHTA and CDR2 FQGNSA come from the germline V gene. Trimming cost V 5 bases and J 5 bases; bases outside gene matches: 6. The CDR3 is made up of 14 amino acids. The CDR3 sequence is CASSPLAGVNEQYF. The DNA of the CDR3 is TGTGCCAGCAGCCCCCTAGCGGGAGTAAACGAGCAGTACTTC.

The chain combines TRBV2 with TRBJ1-2, with D possibly being TRBD1 (6 bases). This CDR3 is built from 14 residues. Germline CDR1 SNHLY, CDR2 FYNNEI. Trimming removed 8 bases from V and 4 bases from J, with 17 bases in between. The CDR3 DNA reads TGTGCCAGCGGGGACACGTCCGAAGCCTATGGCTACACCTTC. This translates into CASGDTSEAYGYTF. Supplemented by reference TRBV2 and TRBJ1-2, the full variable domain reads EPEVTQTPSHQVTQMGQEVILRCVPISNHLYFYWYRQILGQKVEFLVSFYNNEISEKSEIFDDQFSVERPDGSNFTLKIRSTKLEDSAMYFCASGDTSEAYGYTFGSGTRLTVV.

The chain is built from TRBV5-5 and TRBJ2-2; 15 nucleotides line up with TRBD2. Germline CDR1 SGHKS, CDR2 YYEKEE (reference sequence). Trimming took 1 base from V and 3 from J; bases not matched to a gene: 7. The length of the CDR3 is 19 residues. As DNA, the CDR3 is TGTGCCAGCAGCTTGTTGAGAGGACTAGCGGGAGGGTACACCGGGGAGCTGTTTTTT. Translating it yields CASSLLRGLAGGYTGELFF. Together with reference TRBV5-5 and TRBJ2-2, the CDR3 gives the full variable domain: DAGVTQSPTHLIKTRGQQVTLRCSPISGHKSVSWYQQVLGQGPQFIFQYYEKEERGRGNFPDRFSARQFPNYSSELNVNALLLGDSALYLCASSLLRGLAGGYTGELFFGEGSRLTVL.

V and J are TRBV6-5 and TRBJ2-5; the match to TRBD2 covers 11 bases. The CDR3 has 15 amino acids. V gave up 8 bases and J gave up 3 bases; unmatched junction bases: 8. Germline CDR1 is MNHEY and CDR2 is SVGAGI. CDR3 in amino acids: CASGRLAGLKETQYF. In DNA, the CDR3 is TGTGCCAGCGGAAGACTAGCGGGGCTTAAAGAGACCCAGTACTTC.

This chain uses TRBV27 with TRBJ1-6, with a tentative D call TRBD1 (5 bases). Trimming took 5 bases from V and 0 from J, leaving 20 bases between them. The CDR3 consists of 19 residues. Germline V gives CDR1 MNHEY, CDR2 SMNVEV (reference sequence). The CDR3 DNA reads as TGTGCCAGCAGTCGCTCGGCCCCTAGCGGGGCCTCCTATAATTCACCCCTCCACTTT. Protein sequence: CASSRSAPSGASYNSPLHF.

This chain connects TRBV11-3 to TRBJ2-1; tentatively, D is TRBD1 (6 bases). Trimming removed 2 bases at V and 7 bases at J, with 12 bases between. The CDR3 runs 14 residues. The V gene's germline CDR1 is SGHNT and CDR2 YENEEA. DNA for the CDR3: TGTGCCAGCAGCTTACAGGGGACGGGGAATGAGCAGTTCTTC. It is translated as CASSLQGTGNEQFF.

The rearrangement joins TRBV5-1 to TRBJ1-2; 9 nucleotides align to TRBD1. The V and J ends lost 0 bases and 2 bases, in that order; junction bases with no gene match: 2. Germline loops: CDR1 SGHRS, CDR2 YFSETQ. The CDR3 extends over 15 amino acids. The CDR3 bases are TGCGCCAGCAGCTTGGGGGGGACAGGGAACTATGGCTACACCTTC. The encoded protein is CASSLGGTGNYGYTF.

This chain uses TRBV3-1 (or the pseudogene TRBV3-2) with TRBJ1-2; D not certain. Germline V gene sequence: CDR1 LGHDT, CDR2 YNNKEL (reference sequence). The CDR3 is 13 amino acids. Trimming removed 0 bases at V and 4 bases at J, with 6 bases between. This chain's CDR3 is CASSQDPGYGYTF. The CDR3 coding sequence is TGTGCCAGCAGCCAAGACCCAGGCTATGGCTACACCTTC.

The rearrangement uses TRBV19 and TRBJ2-2; possibly TRBD2 for D (7 bases). CDR3 length: 14 residues. V shed 6 bases and J shed 7 bases, with 15 bases lying between them. CDR1 and CDR2 from the germline V gene are LNHDA and SQIVND (reference sequence). The CDR3, as DNA: TGTGCCAGTAGACTGGGGGGGGCCATCGGGGAGCTGTTTTTT. Its protein is CASRLGGAIGELFF.

The chain has TRBV5-6 and TRBJ1-5; D is perhaps TRBD1 (6 bases). The CDR3 has 15 amino acids. Germline CDR1 and CDR2: SGHDT and YYEEEE. V lost 2 bases and J 3 bases, leaving 12 bases between the germline ends. The CDR3: CASSFTTGNNQPQHF. The CDR3 region has the DNA TGTGCCAGCAGCTTCACGACAGGTAACAATCAGCCCCAGCATTTT.

The chain links TRBV18 to TRBJ2-7; 7 positions match TRBD1. Germline V gene sequence: CDR1 KGHSH, CDR2 LQKENI. With 2 bases clipped from V and 1 base from J, the junction kept 11 bases outside the gene matches. The CDR3 contains 17 residues. The CDR3 sequence is CASSPGRDSRDSYEQYF. DNA of the CDR3: TGTGCCAGCTCACCAGGTAGGGACAGCAGGGATTCCTACGAGCAGTACTTC.

The rearrangement uses TRBV6-5 and TRBJ1-1; 8 positions agree with TRBD1. Per germline, CDR1 MNHEY and CDR2 SVGAGI. This CDR3 is built from 13 residues. The ends lost 11 bases at V and 4 bases at J; junction bases unmatched: 9. The CDR3 DNA reads as TGTGCCGCCCGACAGGGGCTGGTCACTGAAGCTTTCTTT. Its protein product is CAARQGLVTEAFF.

V and J are TRBV4-2 and TRBJ1-3; D remains ambiguous. V lost 3 bases to trimming and J lost 0 bases, with 6 bases between them. The CDR3 has 14 residues. The germline V gene has CDR1 LGHNA and CDR2 YNFKEQ. The CDR3 DNA is TGTGCCAGCAGCCAGAGTAGCTCTGGAAACACCATATATTTT. Amino acids: CASSQSSSGNTIYF.

This chain uses TRBV7-6 with TRBJ2-1; 8 bases align to TRBD1. This CDR3 has 14 residues. Germline loops: CDR1 SGHVS, CDR2 FNYEAQ. The ends lost 3 bases at V and 6 bases at J; junction bases unmatched: 4. The CDR3 DNA is TGTGCCAGCAGCTTTGGACAGGGAGCCAATGAGCAGTTCTTC. This encodes CASSFGQGANEQFF.

The chain couples TRBV28 to TRBJ2-7; 11 bases are a match to TRBD2. The V gene's germline CDR1 is MDHEN and CDR2 SYDVKM. With V trimmed by 6 bases and J by 3 bases, 7 bases remained unmatched. The CDR3 contains 15 residues. DNA for the CDR3: TGTGCCAGCAGGACGACTAGCGGGATGGACTACGAGCAGTACTTC. This translates into CASRTTSGMDYEQYF. Full variable domain (remainder filled in from reference TRBV28 and TRBJ2-7): DVKVTQSSRYLVKRTGEKVFLECVQDMDHENMFWYRQDPGLGLRLIYFSYDVKMKEKGDIPEGYSVSREKKERFSLILESASTNQTSMYLCASRTTSGMDYEQYFGPGTRLTVT.

The chain uses TRBV12-3 or TRBV12-4 and TRBJ1-2, with no clear D. The V end lost 7 bases, the J end lost 2 bases, and 11 bases lay between the germline ends. CDR3 length equals 13 residues. The DNA for the CDR3 is TGTGCCAGCACAATGACATCCAACTATGGCTACACCTTC. Protein: CASTMTSNYGYTF.

The chain couples TRBV6-5 to TRBJ1-2, with D perhaps TRBD1 (6 bases). CDR1 and CDR2 from the germline V gene are MNHEY and SVGAGI. The V end was cut by 6 bases, the J end by 7 bases, with 18 bases between. The length of the CDR3 is 14 residues. Here the CDR3 reads CASRRFQGSLGYTF. The CDR3 DNA is TGTGCCAGCAGGAGATTTCAGGGGTCTCTTGGCTACACCTTC.

This sequence joins TRBV3-1 (or the pseudogene TRBV3-2) and TRBJ2-3; D call uncertain. Trimming pared 1 base from V and 1 base from J, leaving 6 bases between. The CDR3 is made up of 14 amino acids. CDR1 is LGHDT, CDR2 YNNKEL, per germline (reference sequence). The CDR3 coding sequence is TGTGCCAGCAGCCAAGTGAGCGGCACAGATACGCAGTATTTT. Translation gives CASSQVSGTDTQYF.

The chain has TRBV5-1 and TRBJ1-2; D not resolved. The CDR3 loop spans 13 amino acids. Germline V gene data show CDR1 as SGHRS and CDR2 as YFSETQ. V dropped 0 bases and J dropped 3 bases, with 6 bases sitting between them. The CDR3 DNA sequence: TGCGCCAGCAGCTTGGGGGCCGACTATGGCTACACCTTC. This sequence encodes CASSLGADYGYTF.

V is TRBV19 and J is TRBJ1-1, with 7 bases fitting TRBD1. With V trimmed by 8 bases and J by 4 bases, 4 bases remained unmatched. This CDR3 has 12 residues. The germline CDR1 and CDR2 sequences are LNHDA and SQIVND (reference sequence). This chain's CDR3 is CASHQGGTEAFF. The CDR3 bases are TGTGCCAGTCATCAGGGGGGCACTGAAGCTTTCTTT.